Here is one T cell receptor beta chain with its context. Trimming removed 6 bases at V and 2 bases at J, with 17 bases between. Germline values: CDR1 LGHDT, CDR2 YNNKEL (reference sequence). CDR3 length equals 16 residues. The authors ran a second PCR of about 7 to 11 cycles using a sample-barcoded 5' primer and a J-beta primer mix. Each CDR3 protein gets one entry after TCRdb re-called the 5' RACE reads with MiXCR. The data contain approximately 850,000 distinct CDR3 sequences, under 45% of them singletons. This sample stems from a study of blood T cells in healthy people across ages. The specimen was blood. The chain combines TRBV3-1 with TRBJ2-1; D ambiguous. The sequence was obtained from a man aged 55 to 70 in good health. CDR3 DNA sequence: TGTGCCAGCAGTAGGTCGTTTACTAAGGCCTACAATGAGCAGTTCTTC. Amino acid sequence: CASSRSFTKAYNEQFF.